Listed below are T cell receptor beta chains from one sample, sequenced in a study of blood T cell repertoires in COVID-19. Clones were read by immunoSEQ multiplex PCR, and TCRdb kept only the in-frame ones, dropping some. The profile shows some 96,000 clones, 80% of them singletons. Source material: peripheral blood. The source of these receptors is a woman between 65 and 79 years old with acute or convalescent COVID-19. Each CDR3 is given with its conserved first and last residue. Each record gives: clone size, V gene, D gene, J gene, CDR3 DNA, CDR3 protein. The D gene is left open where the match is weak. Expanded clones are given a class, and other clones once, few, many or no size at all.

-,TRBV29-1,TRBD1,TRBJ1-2,TGCAGCGTACTACGACAGGGAGCCTATGGCTACACCTTC,CSVLRQGAYGYTF
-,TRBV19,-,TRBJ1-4,TGTGCCAGTAGTAACCTTCTAGGGGCAACTAATGAAAAACTGTTTTTT,CASSNLLGATNEKLFF
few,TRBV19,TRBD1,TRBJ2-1,TGTGCCAGTAGTAAAAAACAGGGGGGATACCCCTACAATGAGCAGTTCTTC,CASSKKQGGYPYNEQFF
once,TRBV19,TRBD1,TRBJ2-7,TGTGCCAGTAGTATAGCGGTACAGGGACAGGACTACGAGCAGTACTTC,CASSIAVQGQDYEQYF
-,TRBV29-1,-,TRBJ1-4,TGCAGCGTTGGTAGGCAGGGTGAAAAACTGTTTTTT,CSVGRQGEKLFF
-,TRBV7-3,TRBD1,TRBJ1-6,TGTGCCAGCAGCTTAACATCGGGACAGGGTCTCGGTTCACCCCTCCACTTT,CASSLTSGQGLGSPLHF
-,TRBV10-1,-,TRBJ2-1,TGCGCCAGCAGGATGAAGAACGGGGATGAGCAGTTCTTC,CASRMKNGDEQFF
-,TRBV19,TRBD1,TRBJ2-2,TGTGCCAGTAAAGGACAGGGGGCGATTAATGCCGGGGAGCTGTTTTTT,CASKGQGAINAGELFF
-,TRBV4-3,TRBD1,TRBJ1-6,TGCGCCAGCAGCACGGGACAGGGGGCTTCACCCCTCCACTTT,CASSTGQGASPLHF
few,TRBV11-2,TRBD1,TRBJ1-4,TGTGCCAGCAGCCAGGACAGGGAGAGTGAAAAACTGTTTTTT,CASSQDRESEKLFF
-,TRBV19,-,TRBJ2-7,TGTGCCAGTAGTGGGGCCCCCTACGAGCAGTACTTC,CASSGAPYEQYF
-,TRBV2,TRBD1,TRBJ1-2,TGTGCCAGCAGTGAATTGGGGACAGGGTCCGCCTATGGCTACACCTTC,CASSELGTGSAYGYTF
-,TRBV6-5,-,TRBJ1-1,TGTGCCAGCAGCCGAAGCCCCCGACTAGGGACTGAAGCTTTCTTT,CASSRSPRLGTEAFF
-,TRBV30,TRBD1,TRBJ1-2,TGTGCCTGGGCGACAGGGGTTAACTATGGCTACACCTTC,CAWATGVNYGYTF
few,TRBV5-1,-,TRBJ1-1,TGCGCCAGCAGCTTTTGGCTGAACACTGAAGCTTTCTTT,CASSFWLNTEAFF
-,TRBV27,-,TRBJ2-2,TGTGCCAGCAGGATAACCGGCAGGCCATTCAACACCGGGGAGCTGTTTTTT,CASRITGRPFNTGELFF
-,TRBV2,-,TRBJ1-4,TGTGCCAGCAGGCGTTACGGAGCAACTAATGAAAAACTGTTTTTT,CASRRYGATNEKLFF
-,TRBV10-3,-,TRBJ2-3,TGTGCCATCAGGAACGGGACTAGCACAGATACGCAGTATTTT,CAIRNGTSTDTQYF
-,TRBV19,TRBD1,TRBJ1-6,TGTGCCAGTATATCACCGGGACAGGGTGATTCACCCCTCCACTTT,CASISPGQGDSPLHF
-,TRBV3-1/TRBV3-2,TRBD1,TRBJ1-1,TGTGCCAGCAGCCAAGAATCCGGACAGGGGGCCTACACTGAAGCTTTCTTT,CASSQESGQGAYTEAFF
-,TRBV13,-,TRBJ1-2,TGTGCCAGCACAAGAGGAGGGAGAACCCCCTATGGCTACACCTTC,CASTRGGRTPYGYTF